These 23 T cell receptor beta chains were all obtained from the same sample, sequenced in a study of CD8 T cells in Susac syndrome. A quantity of roughly 0.5 to 1 ug RNA underwent reverse transcription using random hexamers. MiXCR was run by TCRdb on the immunoSEQ multiplex PCR reads, yielding one entry per CDR3 protein. The sample holds over 350,000 distinct CDR3 sequences, approximately 85% seen once. The sample was CD8+ T cells from PBMCs. These receptors were collected from a human donor with multiple sclerosis.

This chain links TRBV27 with TRBJ1-2; D is uncertain. The CDR3 length is 14 residues. V lost 4 bases and J lost 6, with 15 bases in between. Germline CDR1 and CDR2: MNHEY and SMNVEV (reference sequence). The CDR3: CASSSGWDSDGYTF. The CDR3 DNA sequence: TGTGCCAGCAGTTCCGGTTGGGATTCCGATGGCTACACCTTC.

This chain joins TRBV11-2 and TRBJ2-1; the D gene could be TRBD1 or TRBD2 (5 bases each). Germline V gene sequence: CDR1 SGHAT, CDR2 FQNNGV. This CDR3 is 15 amino acids long. Trimming removed 6 bases at V and 5 bases at J, with 17 bases between. CDR3 protein: CASRELVMGHNEQFF. The CDR3 nucleotides read TGTGCCAGCAGGGAACTAGTCATGGGGCACAATGAGCAGTTCTTC.

The V and J genes are TRBV6-1 and TRBJ1-5; D gene uncertain. This CDR3 is 13 amino acids long. Germline V gene data show CDR1 as MNHNS and CDR2 as SASEGT. V was trimmed by 4 bases and J by 3 bases, leaving 7 bases between them. CDR3 DNA: TGTGCCAGCAGTGGTGGAATCAATCAGCCCCAGCATTTT. It is translated as CASSGGINQPQHF.

V gene TRBV2 combines with J gene TRBJ2-3, with 8 bases fitting TRBD1. With V trimmed by 2 bases and J by 4 bases, 11 bases remained unmatched. CDR3 length equals 17 residues. In germline, CDR1 is SNHLY, CDR2 FYNNEI. The CDR3 sequence is CASSEPPDRVVADTQYF. DNA for the CDR3: TGTGCCAGCAGTGAACCCCCGGACAGGGTTGTTGCAGATACGCAGTATTTT.

The CDR3 nucleotides read TGCGCCAGCGGCTCACTAGCGGGGGGGAATGAGCAGTTCTTC. It translates to CASGSLAGGNEQFF. The chain combines TRBV4-1 with TRBJ2-1; 13 bases map to TRBD2. V trimming: 8 bases; J trimming: 7 bases; junction bases outside the gene matches: 5. Germline values: CDR1 MGHRA, CDR2 YSYEKL. The CDR3 contains 14 residues.

The chain recombines TRBV20-1 with TRBJ1-5; the match to TRBD1 covers 9 bases. Germline V gives CDR1 DFQATT, CDR2 SNEGSKA (reference sequence). The CDR3 has 16 residues. Unmatched junction bases numbered 8, after V lost 1 base and J lost 4 bases. The CDR3 reads CSARATGQGLNQPQHF. The DNA for the CDR3 is TGCAGTGCTAGAGCTACGGGACAGGGACTGAATCAGCCCCAGCATTTT.

This chain connects TRBV4-1 to TRBJ2-7; possible D gene TRBD2, 5 bases. Germline CDR1 and CDR2: MGHRA and YSYEKL. V was cut by 1 base and J by 2 bases, with 15 bases left in between. The CDR3 is 16 amino acids. The CDR3 DNA reads TGCGCCAGCAGCCAAGGGGCCCTCGGGGATCCCTACGAGCAGTACTTC. It translates to CASSQGALGDPYEQYF.

This chain joins TRBV30 and TRBJ1-1; possibly TRBD1 for D (5 bases). Trimming removed 0 bases at V and 10 bases at J, with 9 bases between. The length of the CDR3 is 11 residues. Germline V CDR1 and CDR2: GTSNPN, SVGIG (reference sequence). Written as DNA, the CDR3 is TGTGCCTGGAGTGTGGGGCGCGGAGCTTTCTTT. This translates into CAWSVGRGAFF.

J is TRBJ2-1 and V is TRBV29-1; the match to TRBD2 covers 8 bases. The CDR3 has 14 amino acids. Germline loops: CDR1 SQVTM, CDR2 ANQGSEA. V gave up 1 base and J gave up 5 bases; unmatched junction bases: 4. CDR3 DNA sequence: TGCAGCGTTGAAGGGCGGGGGGCACACAATGAGCAGTTCTTC. Its protein product is CSVEGRGAHNEQFF.

This CDR3 is CATSRDPVPEAFF. The CDR3 nucleotides are TGTGCCACCAGCAGAGATCCGGTTCCTGAAGCTTTCTTT. This chain uses TRBV15 with TRBJ1-1; D unresolved. Trimming left V 0 bases short and J 6 bases short, with 8 bases between. Germline CDR1 LNHNV, CDR2 YYDKDF (reference sequence). CDR3 length: 13 residues.

The rearrangement links TRBV4-1 to TRBJ1-6; D not resolved. The CDR3 totals 15 residues. The V end lost 0 bases, the J end lost 9 bases, and 12 bases lay between the germline ends. From germline, CDR1 is MGHRA and CDR2 YSYEKL. The CDR3 nucleotides read TGCGCCAGCAGCCAAGATTTCAGTACCCCTTCACCCCTCCACTTT. Its protein product is CASSQDFSTPSPLHF.

The chain carries TRBV20-1 and TRBJ2-7; TRBD2 aligns across 13 bases. V lost 3 bases to trimming and J lost 5 bases; unmatched junction nucleotides: 7. The length of the CDR3 is 15 residues. Germline CDR1 reads DFQATT; CDR2 reads SNEGSKA (reference sequence). The DNA of the CDR3 is TGCAGTGCTAGTGACGGAGGGACTAGCGGGAACGAGCAGTACTTC. Residues: CSASDGGTSGNEQYF.

The chain is built from TRBV29-1 and TRBJ2-7; 7 positions match TRBD1. Germline-derived CDR1 and CDR2 are SQVTM and ANQGSEA. The CDR3 consists of 14 residues. V shed 6 bases, J shed 3 bases, and the junction held 11 bases outside the gene matches. The CDR3 reads CSVIGTDKSYEQYF. CDR3 nucleotides: TGCAGCGTGATAGGGACAGACAAGAGCTACGAGCAGTACTTC.

There are a few counts of this clonotype. This chain joins TRBV20-1 and TRBJ2-7, with 13 bases fitting TRBD2. Germline lookup yields CDR1 DFQATT and CDR2 SNEGSKA (reference sequence). V gave up 5 bases and J gave up 7 bases; unmatched junction bases: 8. There are 14 residues in the CDR3. CDR3 sequence: CSAVTSGGAGEQYF. In DNA, the CDR3 is TGCAGTGCTGTAACTAGCGGGGGGGCGGGAGAGCAGTACTTC.

This rearrangement joins TRBV4-1 to TRBJ1-5, with D maybe TRBD1 (6 bases). The CDR3 sequence is 16 residues long. Germline V gene data show CDR1 as MGHRA and CDR2 as YSYEKL. V dropped 3 bases and J dropped 0 bases, with 12 bases sitting between them. Written as DNA, the CDR3 is TGCGCCAGCAGCCAGGAACAGGGTACTAGCAATCAGCCCCAGCATTTT. Encoded protein: CASSQEQGTSNQPQHF.

The chain recombines TRBV11-2 with TRBJ1-2, with 9 bases lining up with TRBD1. Per germline, CDR1 SGHAT and CDR2 FQNNGV. The CDR3 is 18 amino acids. V lost 4 bases to trimming and J lost 4 bases; unmatched junction nucleotides: 16. In DNA, the CDR3 is TGTGCCAGCAGCTACCCCGGGACAGGGCCTGCCCTAGGCTATGGCTACACCTTC. It specifies CASSYPGTGPALGYGYTF.

A single count supports this clonotype. The chain recombines TRBV19 with TRBJ2-1; 8 bases line up with TRBD2. Germline V gene data show CDR1 as LNHDA and CDR2 as SQIVND (reference sequence). After removal of 7 bases from V and 8 bases from J, the junction contained 7 bases not matched to a gene. The CDR3 contains 13 residues. CDR3 sequence (DNA): TGTGCCAGTACTATTAGCGGGAACGATGAGCAGTTCTTC. Translation gives CASTISGNDEQFF.

In DNA, the CDR3 is TGTGCCAGCAGTTTTAGCGGGAGATCCTACAATGAGCAGTTCTTC. This codes for CASSFSGRSYNEQFF. The chain couples TRBV12-3 or TRBV12-4 to TRBJ2-1, with 9 bases identical to TRBD2. The CDR3 loop spans 15 amino acids. The ends lost 3 bases at V and 1 base at J; junction bases unmatched: 1.

The rearrangement joins TRBV2 to TRBJ2-7; 8 bases fit TRBD2. Germline V gives CDR1 SNHLY, CDR2 FYNNEI. J gave up 2 bases and V 0 bases, and 15 bases lay outside the gene matches. The CDR3 is 19 amino acids. The CDR3 here is CASSEALLAGGISTYEQYF. CDR3 in DNA: TGTGCCAGCAGTGAAGCCCTCTTGGCGGGGGGCATATCGACCTACGAGCAGTACTTC. Using reference TRBV2 and TRBJ2-7 for the parts outside the CDR3, the full variable domain is EPEVTQTPSHQVTQMGQEVILRCVPISNHLYFYWYRQILGQKVEFLVSFYNNEISEKSEIFDDQFSVERPDGSNFTLKIRSTKLEDSAMYFCASSEALLAGGISTYEQYFGPGTRLTVT.

The V call is TRBV3-1, the J call TRBJ2-3, with D tentatively TRBD2 (6 bases). Germline assignment: CDR1 LGHDT and CDR2 YNNKEL (reference sequence). The CDR3 extends over 16 amino acids. V gave up 4 bases and J gave up 6 bases, with 20 bases separating them. CDR3 DNA sequence: TGTGCCAGCAGCCTAGCGAGCGGCTGGGAGGTTGATACGCAGTATTTT. It specifies CASSLASGWEVDTQYF.

This chain uses TRBV24-1 with TRBJ2-1; 13 positions agree with TRBD2. The CDR3 has 15 residues. CDR1 and CDR2 from the germline V gene are KGHDR and SFDVKD. The V and J ends lost 4 bases and 10 bases, in that order; junction bases with no gene match: 6. The CDR3 loop reads CATSDPILAGGEQFF. CDR3 DNA sequence: TGTGCCACCAGTGACCCTATACTAGCGGGAGGGGAGCAGTTCTTC.

The genes are TRBV12-3 or TRBV12-4 and TRBJ1-6; TRBD1 agrees at 7 bases. The CDR3 has 15 amino acids. V dropped 5 bases and J dropped 4; count of bases not matched to a gene: 5. The CDR3 sequence: CASSEQGWYNSPLHF. The CDR3 region has the DNA TGTGCCAGCAGTGAACAGGGGTGGTATAATTCACCCCTCCACTTT.

The chain couples TRBV19 to TRBJ1-6; tentative D call: TRBD1 (5 bases). The CDR3 covers 16 residues. The V end lost 5 bases, the J end lost 6 bases, and 17 bases lay between the germline ends. The germline CDR1 and CDR2 sequences are LNHDA and SQIVND (reference sequence). The CDR3 here is CASSPGTSVINSPLHF. In DNA, the CDR3 is TGTGCCAGTAGTCCCGGGACCTCCGTTATTAATTCACCCCTCCACTTT.